Listed here is a single T cell receptor (beta chain). The data were taken from a study of cytomegalovirus exposure and HLA in healthy donors. Sequencing was performed with immunoSEQ multiplex PCR; in TCRdb, only in-frame clones are kept and a portion is missing. This table has 110,000 to 150,000 clones, about 95% appearing once. Trimming removed 4 bases from V and 5 bases from J, with 17 bases in between. CDR1 MDHEN and CDR2 SYDVKM come from the germline V gene. This CDR3 has 16 amino acids. Sequencing was carried out using PBMCs. The rearrangement uses TRBV28 and TRBJ2-2; D is ambiguous. This receptor was identified in a man aged 18 to 30 in good health and CMV-seropositive. CDR3 sequence (DNA): TGTGCCAGCAGTTCACGCCGGAAGGCAGGTACCGGGGAGCTGTTTTTT. Translating gives CASSSRRKAGTGELFF. Variable domain in full (rest from reference TRBV28 and TRBJ2-2): DVKVTQSSRYLVKRTGEKVFLECVQDMDHENMFWYRQDPGLGLRLIYFSYDVKMKEKGDIPEGYSVSREKKERFSLILESASTNQTSMYLCASSSRRKAGTGELFFGEGSRLTVL.